Following are 3 T cell receptor beta chains from one sample sequenced in a study of human T cells and chemical hapten exposure. Time point noted: patch test 1, 2 weeks after DPC sensitization. This sample's treatment: therapeutic diphenylcyclopropenone sensitization with weekly scalp DPC. Unfractionated whole blood served as the source for total RNA extraction. TCRdb re-called the RACE reads with MiXCR, one entry per CDR3 protein. The profile shows around 57,000 distinct CDR3 sequences, approximately 11% of them singletons. Sequencing used whole blood, obtained in connection with sensitization to the hapten diphenylcyclopropenone (DPC). Receptors were obtained from a woman in her thirties or forties with alopecia areata. Some clones in this sample may be carry-over from other donors' samples.

This clonotype was seen ten or more times. The chain links TRBV11-2 to TRBJ1-1, with D maybe TRBD1 (5 bases). The CDR3 has 14 amino acids. Trimming cost V 1 base and J 2 bases, with 8 bases left between them. Germline assignment: CDR1 SGHAT and CDR2 FQNNGV. The CDR3 is CASSLAGGNTEAFF. CDR3 bases: TGTGCCAGCAGCTTAGCTGGGGGAAACACTGAAGCTTTCTTT.

The sample holds a few counts of this clonotype. This rearrangement joins TRBV11-3 to TRBJ2-1, with unresolved D. V shed 0 bases and J shed 7 bases, with 7 bases lying between them. The CDR3 loop spans 13 amino acids. CDR1 and CDR2 (germline): SGHNT, YENEEA. The CDR3 DNA follows: TGTGCCAGCAGCTTAGATCGGCAGAATGAGCAGTTCTTC. Its protein product is CASSLDRQNEQFF.

This clonotype turned up a few times. This sequence joins TRBV12-3 or TRBV12-4 and TRBJ1-4; 9 bases line up with TRBD1. The trim removed 6 bases at V and 6 bases at J, leaving 2 bases unmatched. There are 13 residues in the CDR3. The CDR3 nucleotides are TGTGCCAGCAGCCGGACAGGGGATGAAAAACTGTTTTTT. Residues: CASSRTGDEKLFF.